This T cell receptor beta chain was identified in a study of blood T cell repertoires in COVID-19. Study-wide background: Samples taken during acute and convalescent COVID-19 were collected in the United States, Italy and Spain. Nucleic acid was either cDNA or gDNA, and it came from T cells, B-cell-depleted T cells, or PBMCs.

Trimming cost V 4 bases and J 1 base, with 9 bases left between them. Per the germline V gene, CDR1 is MNHEY and CDR2 is SVGAGI. This CDR3 is 14 amino acids long. Using immunoSEQ multiplex PCR, the repertoire was profiled, and TCRdb retains in-frame clones only, with some absent. The sample has more than 150,000 clones; approximately 90% are singletons. The sample was peripheral blood. The chain uses TRBV6-5 and TRBJ2-3, with D possibly being TRBD2 (5 bases). This clonotype was obtained from a woman in her 40s with acute or convalescent COVID-19. This chain's CDR3 is CASSSRTGTDTQYF. The CDR3 DNA follows: TGTGCCAGCAGTTCCCGGACTGGCACAGATACGCAGTATTTT.